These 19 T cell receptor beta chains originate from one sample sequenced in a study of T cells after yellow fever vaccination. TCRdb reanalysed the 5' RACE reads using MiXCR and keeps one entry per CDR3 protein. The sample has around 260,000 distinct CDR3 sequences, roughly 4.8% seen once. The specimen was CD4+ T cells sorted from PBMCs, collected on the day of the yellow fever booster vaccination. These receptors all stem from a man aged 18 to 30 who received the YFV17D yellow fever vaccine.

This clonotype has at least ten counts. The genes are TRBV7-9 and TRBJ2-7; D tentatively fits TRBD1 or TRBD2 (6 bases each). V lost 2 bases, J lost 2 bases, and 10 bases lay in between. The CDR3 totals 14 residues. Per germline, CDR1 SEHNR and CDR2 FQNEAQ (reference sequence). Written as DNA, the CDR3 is TGTGCCAGCAGCTTAAGGCGGGACACCTACGAGCAGTACTTC. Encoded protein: CASSLRRDTYEQYF. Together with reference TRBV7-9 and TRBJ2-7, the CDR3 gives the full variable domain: DTGVSQNPRHKITKRGQNVTFRCDPISEHNRLYWYRQTLGQGPEFLTYFQNEAQLEKSRLLSDRFSAERPKGSFSTLEIQRTEQGDSAMYLCASSLRRDTYEQYFGPGTRLTVT.

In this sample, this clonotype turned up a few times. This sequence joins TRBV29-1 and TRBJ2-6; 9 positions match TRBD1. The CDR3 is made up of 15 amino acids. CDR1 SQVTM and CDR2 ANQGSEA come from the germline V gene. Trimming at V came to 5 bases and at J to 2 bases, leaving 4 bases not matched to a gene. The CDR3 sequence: CSVLTGGPGANVLTF. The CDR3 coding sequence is TGCAGCGTTCTTACAGGGGGCCCTGGGGCCAACGTCCTGACTTTC.

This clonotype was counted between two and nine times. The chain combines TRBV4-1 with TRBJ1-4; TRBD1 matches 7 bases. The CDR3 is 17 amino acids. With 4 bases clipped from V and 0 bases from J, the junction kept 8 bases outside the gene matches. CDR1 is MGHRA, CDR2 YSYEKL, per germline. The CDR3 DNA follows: TGCGCCAGCAGCCCGGGAGCAGGGACAGCAACTAATGAAAAACTGTTTTTT. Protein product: CASSPGAGTATNEKLFF.

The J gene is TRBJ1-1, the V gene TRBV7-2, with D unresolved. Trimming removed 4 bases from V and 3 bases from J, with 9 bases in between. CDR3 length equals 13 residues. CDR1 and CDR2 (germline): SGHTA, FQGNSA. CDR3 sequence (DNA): TGTGCCAGCAGCTCGCAAAGTGACACTGAAGCTTTCTTT. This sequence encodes CASSSQSDTEAFF.

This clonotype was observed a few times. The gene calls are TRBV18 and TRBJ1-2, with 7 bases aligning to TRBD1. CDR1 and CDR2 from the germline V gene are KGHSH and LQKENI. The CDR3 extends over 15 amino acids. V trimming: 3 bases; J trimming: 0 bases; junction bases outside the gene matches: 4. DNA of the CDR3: TGTGCCAGCTCACCCCGGACAGGATCTAACTATGGCTACACCTTC. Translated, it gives CASSPRTGSNYGYTF.

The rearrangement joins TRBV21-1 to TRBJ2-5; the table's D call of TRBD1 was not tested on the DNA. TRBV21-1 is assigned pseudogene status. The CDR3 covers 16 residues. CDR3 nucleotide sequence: TGTGCCAGCAGCAAAGAGGACAGGGCCCTGGGCGAGACCCAGTACTTC. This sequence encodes CASSKEDRALGETQYF.

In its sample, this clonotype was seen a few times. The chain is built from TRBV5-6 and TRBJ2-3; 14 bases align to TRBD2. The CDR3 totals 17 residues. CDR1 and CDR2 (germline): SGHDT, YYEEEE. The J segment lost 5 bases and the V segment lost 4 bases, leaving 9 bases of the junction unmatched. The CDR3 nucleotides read TGTGCCAGCAGCCTCCGCGGGACTAGCGGGGGCAGAGATACGCAGTATTTT. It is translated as CASSLRGTSGGRDTQYF.

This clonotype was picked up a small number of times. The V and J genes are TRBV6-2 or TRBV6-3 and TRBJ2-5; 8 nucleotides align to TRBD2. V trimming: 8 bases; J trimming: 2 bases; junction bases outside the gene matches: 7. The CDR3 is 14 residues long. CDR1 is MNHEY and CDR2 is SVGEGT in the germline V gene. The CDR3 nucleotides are TGTGCCAGCGGTTCGGGGGGGAGTCAAGAGACCCAGTACTTC. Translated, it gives CASGSGGSQETQYF.

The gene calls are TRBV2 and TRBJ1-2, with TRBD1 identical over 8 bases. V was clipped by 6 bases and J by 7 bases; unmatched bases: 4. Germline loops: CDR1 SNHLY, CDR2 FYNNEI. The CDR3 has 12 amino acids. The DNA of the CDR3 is TGTGCCAGCAGACAACAGGGGGGTGGCTACACCTTC. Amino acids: CASRQQGGGYTF.

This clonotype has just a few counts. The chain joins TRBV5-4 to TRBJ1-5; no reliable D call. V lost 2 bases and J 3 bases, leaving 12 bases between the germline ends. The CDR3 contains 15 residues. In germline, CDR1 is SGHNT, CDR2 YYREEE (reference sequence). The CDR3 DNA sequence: TGTGCCAGCAGCTTCGGAGGGTCCCACAATCAGCCCCAGCATTTT. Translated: CASSFGGSHNQPQHF.

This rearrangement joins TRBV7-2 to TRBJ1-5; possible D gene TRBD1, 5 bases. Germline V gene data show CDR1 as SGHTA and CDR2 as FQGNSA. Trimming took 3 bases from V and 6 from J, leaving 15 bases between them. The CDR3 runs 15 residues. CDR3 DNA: TGTGCCAGCAGCTTCCTGGGGCAGCACCGTCAGCCCCAGCATTTT. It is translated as CASSFLGQHRQPQHF.

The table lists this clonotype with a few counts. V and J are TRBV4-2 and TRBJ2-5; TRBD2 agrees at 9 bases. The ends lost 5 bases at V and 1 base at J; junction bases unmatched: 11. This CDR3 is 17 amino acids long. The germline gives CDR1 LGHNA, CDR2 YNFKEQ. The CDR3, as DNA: TGTGCCAGCAGCTACCTAGCGGGGTCCGAGGGCCAAGAGACCCAGTACTTC. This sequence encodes CASSYLAGSEGQETQYF.

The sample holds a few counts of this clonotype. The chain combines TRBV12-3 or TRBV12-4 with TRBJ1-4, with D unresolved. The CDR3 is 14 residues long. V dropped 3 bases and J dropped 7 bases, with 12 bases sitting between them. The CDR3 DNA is TGTGCCAGCAGTTTGGATCCTGTCGGTGAAAAACTGTTTTTT. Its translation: CASSLDPVGEKLFF.

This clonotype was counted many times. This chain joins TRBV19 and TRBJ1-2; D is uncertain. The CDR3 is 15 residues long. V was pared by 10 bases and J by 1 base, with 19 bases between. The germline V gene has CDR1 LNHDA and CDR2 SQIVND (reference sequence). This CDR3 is CATTGGLPFNYGYTF. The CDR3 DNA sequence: TGTGCCACCACCGGCGGCCTTCCTTTTAACTATGGCTACACCTTC. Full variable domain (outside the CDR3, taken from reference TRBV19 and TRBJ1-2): DGGITQSPKYLFRKEGQNVTLSCEQNLNHDAMYWYRQDPGQGLRLIYYSQIVNDFQKGDIAEGYSVSREKKESFPLTVTSAQKNPTAFYLCATTGGLPFNYGYTFGSGTRLTVV.

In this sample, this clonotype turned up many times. The CDR3 is CASIPGRLTGELFF. CDR3 DNA sequence: TGTGCCAGCATCCCGGGAAGGCTGACCGGGGAGCTGTTTTTT. This chain joins TRBV7-9 and TRBJ2-2; D is perhaps TRBD2 (5 bases). The CDR3 totals 14 residues. Germline CDR1 is SEHNR and CDR2 is FQNEAQ (reference sequence). Trimming took 7 bases from V and 5 from J, leaving 14 bases between them.

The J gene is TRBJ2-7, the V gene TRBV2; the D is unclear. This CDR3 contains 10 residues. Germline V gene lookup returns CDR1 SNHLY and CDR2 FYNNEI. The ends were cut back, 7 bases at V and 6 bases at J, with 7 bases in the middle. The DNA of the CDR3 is TGTGCCAGCAAGCTACGCGAGCAGTACGTC. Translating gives CASKLREQYV.

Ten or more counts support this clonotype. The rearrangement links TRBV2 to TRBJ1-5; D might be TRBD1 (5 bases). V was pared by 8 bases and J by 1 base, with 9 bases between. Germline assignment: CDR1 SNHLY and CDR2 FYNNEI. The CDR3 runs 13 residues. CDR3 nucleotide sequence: TGTGCCAGCGGGACGGAGAGCAATCAGCCCCAGCATTTT. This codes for CASGTESNQPQHF.

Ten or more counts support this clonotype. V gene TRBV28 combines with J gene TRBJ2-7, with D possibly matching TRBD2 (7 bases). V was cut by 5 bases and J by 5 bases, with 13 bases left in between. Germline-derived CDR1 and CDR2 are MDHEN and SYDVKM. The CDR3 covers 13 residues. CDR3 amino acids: CASSPSGGHEQYV. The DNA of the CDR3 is TGTGCCAGCAGTCCGTCGGGGGGCCACGAGCAGTACGTC.

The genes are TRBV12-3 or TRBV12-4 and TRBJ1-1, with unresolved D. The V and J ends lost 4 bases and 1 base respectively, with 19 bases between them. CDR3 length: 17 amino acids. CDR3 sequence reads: CASSSHMAPRWNTEAFF. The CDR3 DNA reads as TGTGCCAGCAGTTCCCACATGGCTCCGAGGTGGAACACTGAAGCTTTCTTT.